This T cell receptor beta chain originates from a study of blood T cell repertoires in COVID-19. The assay was immunoSEQ multiplex PCR, and TCRdb's table has in-frame clones only and misses some. The data hold 150,000 to 200,000 clones, with around 75% observed a single time. The length of the CDR3 is 17 residues. J lost 2 bases, V lost 5 bases, and 12 bases had no gene match. The germline gives CDR1 SEHNR, CDR2 FQNEAQ (reference sequence). The receptor comes from a woman over 75 with acute or convalescent COVID-19. Source material: peripheral blood. The chain is built from TRBV7-9 and TRBJ2-1; 7 bases match TRBD2. CDR3 protein: CASSPEFGLAAYNEQFF. The CDR3 DNA reads as TGTGCCAGCAGCCCAGAATTCGGGCTAGCGGCCTACAATGAGCAGTTCTTC.